This entry lists 5 T cell receptor beta chains sequenced from one sample in a study of regulatory T cells in long-lasting Graves disease. Time point indicated: newly diagnosed GD, antithyroid drugs for less than 3 months. RNA from PBMCs was the source of the TCR library. iRepertoire HTBI primers and Arm-PCR of CDR3 regions built TCR beta libraries. TCRdb re-called the multiplex PCR reads through MiXCR, storing one row per CDR3 protein. The table includes about 220,000 distinct CDR3 sequences, roughly 18% detected once. These sequences were also reported in another study, on T cells in Graves' hyperthyroidism and ophthalmopathy.

This specimen was peripheral blood mononuclear cells (PBMCs), taken at new diagnosis, from a patient treated with antithyroid drugs. These TCRs come from a woman aged 30 to 39 with Graves disease.

This clonotype was seen ten or more times. The rearrangement links TRBV27 to TRBJ1-1; 10 bases line up with TRBD1. CDR1 and CDR2 from the germline V gene are MNHEY and SMNVEV (reference sequence). The CDR3 length is 13 residues. The trim removed 7 bases at V and 7 bases at J, leaving 6 bases unmatched. The CDR3 reads CASIRQGAGEAFF. As DNA, the CDR3 is TGTGCCAGCATCAGACAGGGGGCCGGTGAAGCTTTCTTT.

The CDR3 DNA sequence: TGTGCCACCAGTGATTCGGGGACAGGGAGACGCGAGCAGTACTTC. Its translation: CATSDSGTGRREQYF. The chain recombines TRBV24-1 with TRBJ2-7; TRBD1 matches at 9 bases. The CDR3 sequence is 15 residues long. Trimming removed 2 bases from V and 6 bases from J; junction bases left unmatched: 7. Looked up from germline, CDR1 is KGHDR and CDR2 is SFDVKD.

The chain uses TRBV9 and TRBJ1-3; no clear D gene. The CDR3 has 15 residues. Trimming shortened V by 4 bases and J by 3 bases, and 14 bases separated the two germline ends. Germline CDR1 SGDLS, CDR2 YYNGEE. CDR3 sequence reads: CASSPFRTFGNTIYF. CDR3 in DNA: TGTGCCAGCAGCCCCTTCCGAACATTTGGAAACACCATATATTTT.

This clonotype was detected many times. The V gene is TRBV13, the J gene TRBJ1-2; TRBD1 is a possible D gene (5 bases). Germline V gene sequence: CDR1 PRHDT, CDR2 FYEKMQ (reference sequence). The germline V and J ends were trimmed by 3 bases and 4 bases, with 12 bases remaining between them. This CDR3 has 14 residues. Here the CDR3 reads CASSFIGHAYGYTF. The CDR3, as DNA: TGTGCCAGCAGCTTTATCGGACATGCCTATGGCTACACCTTC.

This clonotype was recorded at least ten times. The chain couples TRBV20-1 to TRBJ1-4; D may be TRBD1 (5 bases). V was pared by 1 base and J by 7 bases, with 13 bases between. This CDR3 region has 14 residues. The V gene's germline CDR1 is DFQATT and CDR2 SNEGSKA (reference sequence). This CDR3 is CSARVGGAGEKLFF. The CDR3 DNA sequence: TGCAGTGCTAGAGTGGGAGGGGCAGGTGAAAAACTGTTTTTT.